The 8 T cell receptor beta chains listed next were all sequenced from one sample in a study of blood T cells in healthy people across ages. With a J-beta primer mix and a sample-barcoded 5' primer, a second PCR ran about 7 to 12 cycles. TCRdb analysed the 5' RACE reads with MiXCR anew, one entry per CDR3 protein. The repertoire holds approximately 700,000 distinct CDR3 sequences, about 32% seen once, with approximately 15% in the top ten. Sequencing was done on a sample of blood. The receptors originated from a woman of 80 years or more in good health.

This clonotype was seen repeatedly, ten times or more. This chain uses TRBV4-2 with TRBJ2-1; 13 bases are shared with TRBD2. Germline CDR1 LGHNA, CDR2 YNFKEQ. V gave up 2 bases and J gave up 1 base; unmatched junction bases: 2. This CDR3 region has 17 residues. CDR3 DNA: TGTGCCAGCAGCCAATCGGGACTAGCGGGGTCCTACAATGAGCAGTTCTTC. It translates to CASSQSGLAGSYNEQFF.

V and J are TRBV5-1 and TRBJ2-2; 7 bases are shared with TRBD1. Looked up from germline, CDR1 is SGHRS and CDR2 is YFSETQ. CDR3 length: 16 residues. Trimming took 4 bases from V and 4 from J; bases not matched to a gene: 10. The CDR3 here is CASSPAGRGSTGELFF. The CDR3 nucleotides read TGCGCCAGCAGCCCGGCCGGCAGGGGGAGCACCGGGGAGCTGTTTTTT.

Concerning this clonotype itself: Since a much larger clone is just one base distant, this may be a read error. The V gene is TRBV29-1, the J gene TRBJ2-5, with 10 bases fitting TRBD2. The CDR3 has 14 amino acids. Germline V gives CDR1 SQVTM, CDR2 ANQGSEA. V trimming: 5 bases; J trimming: 11 bases; junction bases outside the gene matches: 14. The CDR3 spells CSVRGLADYNEQYF. CDR3 nucleotides: TGCAGCGTTCGCGGACTAGCGGATTACAATGAGCAGTACTTC. The full variable domain, completed using reference TRBV29-1 and TRBJ2-5, is SAVISQKPSRDICQRGTSLTIQCQVDSQVTMMFWYRQQPGQSLTLIATANQGSEATYESGFVIDKFPISRPNLTFSTLTVSNMSPEDSSIYLCSVRGLADYNEQYFGPGTRLLVL.

This clonotype was picked up a small number of times. This sequence joins TRBV3-1 and TRBJ2-2; 9 bases agree with TRBD2. The germline gives CDR1 LGHDT, CDR2 YNNKEL (reference sequence). V lost 0 bases, J lost 4 bases, and 9 bases stayed unmatched. The CDR3 length is 18 residues. The CDR3 region has the DNA TGTGCCAGCAGCCAAGATTTGGTTAGCGGGGGACTCACCGGGGAGCTGTTTTTT. The encoded protein is CASSQDLVSGGLTGELFF.

This rearrangement joins TRBV29-1 to TRBJ2-4, with TRBD2 as a possible D gene (5 bases). V shed 2 bases and J shed 13 bases, with 12 bases lying between them. The CDR3 consists of 11 residues. From germline, CDR1 is SQVTM and CDR2 ANQGSEA. The CDR3 region has the DNA TGCAGCGTTGAACGAGGGAATGAGCAGTACTTC. Protein: CSVERGNEQYF.

The rearrangement joins TRBV30 to TRBJ2-4, with TRBD2 as a possible D gene (5 bases). Trimming left V 3 bases short and J 7 bases short, with 16 bases between. CDR1 and CDR2 (germline): GTSNPN, SVGIG (reference sequence). CDR3 length: 14 amino acids. Here the CDR3 DNA reads TGTGCCTGGAGAAAGGTGGGAGCGGCGAACATTCAGTACTTC. Translated, it gives CAWRKVGAANIQYF.

Comments on this clonotype: A clone one base away is much larger, so this may be a read error. The chain links TRBV7-2 to TRBJ1-1, with D perhaps matching TRBD1 (5 bases). The germline CDR1 and CDR2 sequences are SGHTA and FQGNSA. The CDR3 sequence is 13 residues long. Here the CDR3 reads CASNLVRGREAFF. CDR3 sequence (DNA): TGTGCCAGCAACTTAGTCCGGGGGAGGGAAGCTTTCTTT. The full variable domain, with the rest looked up from reference TRBV7-2 and TRBJ1-1, is GAGVSQSPSNKVTEKGKDVELRCDPISGHTALYWYRQSLGQGLEFLIYFQGNSAPDKSGLPSDRFSAERTGGSVSTLTIQRTQQEDSAVYLCASNLVRGREAFFGQGTRLTVV.

This chain links TRBV20-1 with TRBJ1-2; D may be TRBD1 (5 bases). The CDR3 runs 12 residues. Trimming removed 6 bases at V and 7 bases at J, with 15 bases between. CDR1 and CDR2 from the germline V gene are DFQATT and SNEGSKA (reference sequence). The CDR3 sequence is CSARDGEGGYTF. Written as DNA, the CDR3 is TGCAGTGCAAGGGACGGCGAGGGTGGCTACACCTTC.